Below are 24 T cell receptor beta chains sequenced from a single sample in a study of T-cell memory formation after mild COVID-19. TCRdb re-called the 5' RACE reads with MiXCR, one entry per CDR3 protein. The data show some 330,000 distinct CDR3 sequences, under 25% seen once. Input material: PBMCs or a T cell subset sorted from them (not recorded which). These TCRs come from an adult woman who had mild COVID-19 (a few samples of this study predate the infection). Cell type and time point are not known.

This chain connects TRBV6-2 or TRBV6-3 to TRBJ1-1; maybe TRBD1 (6 bases). The germline CDR1 and CDR2 sequences are MNHEY and SVGEGT. Trimming shortened V by 2 bases and J by 0 bases, and 13 bases separated the two germline ends. The CDR3 runs 16 residues. CDR3 DNA: TGTGCCAGCAGTTACCCACGGGACAACATGAACACTGAAGCTTTCTTT. It yields the protein CASSYPRDNMNTEAFF.

The chain employs TRBV6-5 and TRBJ1-1, with D uncertain. The CDR3 length is 17 residues. Deletions cut 2 bases from V and 0 bases from J, with 16 bases between. Germline values: CDR1 MNHEY, CDR2 SVGAGI. In nucleotides, the CDR3 is TGTGCCAGCAGTTACGTCGGAGTCGCGGCTTTGAACACTGAAGCTTTCTTT. The encoded protein is CASSYVGVAALNTEAFF.

The V call is TRBV7-9, the J call TRBJ2-3; D may be TRBD1 (6 bases). V lost 8 bases, J lost 1 base, and 13 bases lay in between. CDR1 is SEHNR, CDR2 FQNEAQ, per germline (reference sequence). This CDR3 spans 14 amino acids. For the CDR3, the DNA is TGTGCCAGCGGCCACAGGGTTCGCACAGATACGCAGTATTTT. It yields the protein CASGHRVRTDTQYF.

In the case of this clonotype: It may be a read error: a sequence one base away is much more abundant. This chain joins TRBV7-2 and TRBJ2-1; D is undetermined. Deletions cut 5 bases from V and 6 bases from J, with 5 bases between. Germline V gene lookup returns CDR1 SGHTA and CDR2 FQGNSA. This CDR3 spans 11 amino acids. The CDR3 sequence is CASSILNEQFF. CDR3 nucleotide sequence: TGTGCCAGCAGCATACTCAATGAGCAGTTCTTC.

This clonotype was counted ten times or more. The chain joins TRBV6-6 to TRBJ2-7; either TRBD1 or TRBD2 may fit D (5 bases each). V shed 7 bases and J shed 9 bases, with 22 bases lying between them. CDR1 and CDR2 from the germline V gene are MNHNY and SVGAGI (reference sequence). This CDR3 region has 14 residues. In DNA form, the CDR3 reads TGTGCCAGCAAACAAGGGGCCGGGGCATTGTGGCAGTACTTC. It codes for CASKQGAGALWQYF.

This clonotype was detected a few times. This sequence joins TRBV7-3 and TRBJ2-1; D assignment may be TRBD1 or TRBD2 (5 bases each). The CDR3 covers 17 residues. Deletions cut 0 bases from V and 5 bases from J, with 17 bases between. Germline V CDR1 and CDR2: SGHTA, FQGTGA. CDR3 in amino acids: CASSLTPGANPNNEQFF. DNA for the CDR3: TGTGCCAGCAGCTTAACGCCCGGGGCAAATCCTAACAATGAGCAGTTCTTC. Full variable domain (missing parts from reference TRBV7-3 and TRBJ2-1): GAGVSQTPSNKVTEKGKYVELRCDPISGHTALYWYRQSLGQGPEFLIYFQGTGAADDSGLPNDRFFAVRPEGSVSTLKIQRTERGDSAVYLCASSLTPGANPNNEQFFGPGTRLTVL.

The rearrangement links TRBV27 to TRBJ2-4; D not resolved. The V and J ends lost 2 bases and 3 bases respectively, with 5 bases between them. CDR1 and CDR2 (germline): MNHEY, SMNVEV (reference sequence). This CDR3 spans 13 amino acids. CDR3 coding DNA: TGTGCCAGCAGTTTAGGTAGCAAAAACATTCAGTACTTC. Its translation is CASSLGSKNIQYF.

This rearrangement joins TRBV12-3 or TRBV12-4 to TRBJ1-2; D gene ambiguous. Trimming stripped 6 bases from V and 5 bases from J, with 16 bases between. CDR3 size: 14 residues. The CDR3 DNA reads TGTGCCAGCAGGTCAGACGGTCTTAGGTATGGCTACACCTTC. Translation: CASRSDGLRYGYTF.

The rearrangement joins TRBV19 to TRBJ1-2; TRBD1 agrees at 10 bases. The V and J ends lost 4 bases and 2 bases, in that order; junction bases with no gene match: 7. Germline V gene data show CDR1 as LNHDA and CDR2 as SQIVND (reference sequence). The CDR3 sequence is 16 residues long. CDR3 amino acids: CASSTTGGASNYGYTF. DNA for the CDR3: TGTGCCAGTAGTACGACAGGGGGCGCGTCCAACTATGGCTACACCTTC. Full variable domain (remainder filled in from reference TRBV19 and TRBJ1-2): DGGITQSPKYLFRKEGQNVTLSCEQNLNHDAMYWYRQDPGQGLRLIYYSQIVNDFQKGDIAEGYSVSREKKESFPLTVTSAQKNPTAFYLCASSTTGGASNYGYTFGSGTRLTVV.

The J gene is TRBJ2-3, the V gene TRBV5-6, with TRBD2 matching over 11 bases. The junction had 5 bases not matched to a gene; V was cut back by 1 base and J by 7 bases. CDR1 SGHDT and CDR2 YYEEEE come from the germline V gene. The CDR3 loop spans 15 amino acids. This CDR3 is CASSLFSGGANTQYF. The CDR3 nucleotides are TGTGCCAGCAGCTTGTTTAGCGGGGGGGCAAATACGCAGTATTTT.

V is TRBV3-1 and J is TRBJ2-1; possible D gene TRBD1, 6 bases. Germline CDR1 is LGHDT and CDR2 is YNNKEL (reference sequence). This CDR3 is 15 amino acids long. V lost 6 bases and J 6 bases, leaving 18 bases between the germline ends. The chain's CDR3 is CASSPGGVGANEQFF. The CDR3, as DNA: TGTGCCAGCAGTCCCGGTGGCGTGGGGGCCAATGAGCAGTTCTTC.

The chain uses TRBV5-1 and TRBJ1-2, with D possibly TRBD1 on 6 matching bases. CDR3 length: 12 residues. CDR1 SGHRS and CDR2 YFSETQ come from the germline V gene. V lost 5 bases to trimming and J lost 6 bases, with 11 bases between them. This chain's CDR3 is CASSWDIDGYTF. DNA for the CDR3: TGCGCCAGCAGTTGGGACATTGATGGCTACACCTTC.

CDR3 loop: CASSQTGTANTEAFF. The CDR3 nucleotides are TGCGCCAGCAGCCAAACCGGGACTGCGAACACTGAAGCTTTCTTT. The chain is built from TRBV5-1 and TRBJ1-1; tentatively, D is TRBD1 (5 bases). The length of the CDR3 is 15 residues. CDR1 SGHRS and CDR2 YFSETQ come from the germline V gene. V was pared by 4 bases and J by 1 base, with 14 bases between.

The table lists this clonotype with many counts. The rearrangement uses TRBV7-9 and TRBJ2-7; TRBD1 matches 9 bases. The junction had 12 bases not matched to a gene; V was cut back by 4 bases and J by 2 bases. The CDR3 runs to 17 residues. Looked up from germline, CDR1 is SEHNR and CDR2 is FQNEAQ (reference sequence). The CDR3 reads CASSSKGTGLGTYEQYF. As DNA, the CDR3 is TGTGCCAGCAGCTCAAAAGGGACAGGGTTAGGGACCTACGAGCAGTACTTC. Based on the CDR3 plus reference TRBV7-9 and TRBJ2-7, the full variable domain is DTGVSQNPRHKITKRGQNVTFRCDPISEHNRLYWYRQTLGQGPEFLTYFQNEAQLEKSRLLSDRFSAERPKGSFSTLEIQRTEQGDSAMYLCASSSKGTGLGTYEQYFGPGTRLTVT.

The chain has TRBV7-2 and TRBJ2-2; TRBD1 matches 8 bases. This CDR3 spans 16 amino acids. The V gene's germline CDR1 is SGHTA and CDR2 FQGNSA. The V gene end was trimmed by 2 bases and the J gene end by 1 base; junction bases not matched to a gene: 3. Here the CDR3 reads CASSLRDRRNTGELFF. The CDR3, as DNA: TGTGCCAGCAGCTTACGGGACAGGCGGAACACCGGGGAGCTGTTTTTT.

This clonotype was seen a few times. This chain uses TRBV29-1 with TRBJ2-1; 7 bases are a match to TRBD2. The V and J ends lost 3 bases and 0 bases, in that order; junction bases with no gene match: 11. The CDR3 is 17 amino acids. CDR1 is SQVTM, CDR2 ANQGSEA, per germline. The CDR3 DNA reads TGCAGCGTTGAGGGGGGGATTGTCAGACGCTCCTACAATGAGCAGTTCTTC. Its protein product is CSVEGGIVRRSYNEQFF.

The genes are TRBV7-2 and TRBJ2-1; D uncertain. Trimming stripped 4 bases from V and 3 bases from J, with 13 bases between. The CDR3 consists of 15 residues. Germline V gene lookup returns CDR1 SGHTA and CDR2 FQGNSA. CDR3 region: CASSSNWGNYNEQFF. The CDR3 nucleotides are TGTGCCAGCAGCTCAAATTGGGGAAACTACAATGAGCAGTTCTTC. The complete variable domain, with remaining parts taken from reference TRBV7-2 and TRBJ2-1, reads GAGVSQSPSNKVTEKGKDVELRCDPISGHTALYWYRQSLGQGLEFLIYFQGNSAPDKSGLPSDRFSAERTGGSVSTLTIQRTQQEDSAVYLCASSSNWGNYNEQFFGPGTRLTVL.

The chain couples TRBV18 to TRBJ2-1; the match to TRBD1 covers 7 bases. Looked up from germline, CDR1 is KGHSH and CDR2 is LQKENI. The CDR3 loop spans 15 amino acids. With 5 bases clipped from V and 4 bases from J, the junction kept 8 bases outside the gene matches. The CDR3 loop reads CASSSGTAIYNEQFF. CDR3 bases: TGTGCCAGCTCATCCGGGACAGCGATTTACAATGAGCAGTTCTTC.

This clonotype was seen only a few times. This rearrangement joins TRBV7-2 to TRBJ1-1, with 7 positions matching TRBD1. There are 14 residues in the CDR3. CDR1 is SGHTA and CDR2 is FQGNSA in the germline V gene. Unmatched junction bases numbered 7, after V lost 5 bases and J lost 4 bases. In nucleotides, the CDR3 is TGTGCCAGCAGCAGACAGGGTCTGGTCACTGAAGCTTTCTTT. Protein product: CASSRQGLVTEAFF.

The rearrangement joins TRBV5-6 to TRBJ2-2; D ambiguous. CDR1 and CDR2 (germline): SGHDT, YYEEEE. V was clipped by 1 base and J by 3 bases, with 7 bases between them. This CDR3 comprises 14 residues. CDR3 sequence reads: CASSLYLYTGELFF. The CDR3 bases are TGTGCCAGCAGCTTGTACTTGTACACCGGGGAGCTGTTTTTT.

This clonotype was counted between two and nine times. The rearrangement links TRBV7-8 to TRBJ2-5, with 10 bases fitting TRBD2. Germline lookup yields CDR1 SGHVS and CDR2 FQNEAQ. V shed 2 bases and J 2 bases; nucleotides not matched to a gene: 5. CDR3 length equals 16 residues. CDR3 sequence: CASSLRAGGAQETQYF. CDR3 DNA sequence: TGTGCCAGCAGCTTACGAGCGGGAGGGGCGCAAGAGACCCAGTACTTC.

Ten or more counts support this clonotype. The rearrangement uses TRBV5-1 and TRBJ2-7; 9 nucleotides line up with TRBD1. V was pared by 4 bases and J by 5 bases, with 7 bases of the junction left unmatched. The germline V gene has CDR1 SGHRS and CDR2 YFSETQ. CDR3 length: 14 residues. CDR3 DNA sequence: TGCGCCAGCAGCACCGGGACAGGGACCCACGAGCAGTACTTC. It specifies CASSTGTGTHEQYF.

The chain joins TRBV7-2 to TRBJ2-3; D is unclear. Germline V gene lookup returns CDR1 SGHTA and CDR2 FQGNSA. Deletions cut 5 bases from V and 6 bases from J, with 12 bases between. This CDR3 is built from 13 residues. CDR3 nucleotides: TGTGCCAGCAGCCCAGGATCCGGGGATACGCAGTATTTT. This translates into CASSPGSGDTQYF.

Only a few counts were recorded for this clonotype. The genes are TRBV29-1 and TRBJ2-1; a possible D gene is TRBD2 (6 bases). Trimming cost V 3 bases and J 5 bases, with 14 bases left between them. The CDR3 has 14 amino acids. Looked up from germline, CDR1 is SQVTM and CDR2 is ANQGSEA. The DNA for the CDR3 is TGCAGCGTTGATTGGGGACTTAAGAACAATGAGCAGTTCTTC. Protein product: CSVDWGLKNNEQFF.